A single sample is the source of the 5 T cell receptor beta chains below, sequenced in a study of T-cell memory formation after mild COVID-19. A single record per CDR3 protein comes from TCRdb applying MiXCR to the 5' RACE reads. The sample includes 250,000 to 350,000 distinct CDR3 sequences, roughly 13% of them seen just once. Sequenced sample: PBMCs or a T cell subset sorted from them (not recorded which). These receptors were obtained from a man aged 18 to 30 who had mild COVID-19 (a few samples of this study predate the infection). Cell type and time point are not known.

This clonotype has just a few counts. The CDR3: CASSSGTGQEGYTF. Written as DNA, the CDR3 is TGTGCCAGCAGCTCCGGGACAGGGCAGGAGGGCTACACCTTC. The chain has TRBV7-2 and TRBJ1-2; 9 bases are shared with TRBD1. The CDR3 totals 14 residues. Germline V gene sequence: CDR1 SGHTA, CDR2 FQGNSA. Unmatched junction bases numbered 8, after V lost 4 bases and J lost 8 bases.

This clonotype showed up many times. The V and J genes are TRBV5-1 and TRBJ2-2; 11 bases are shared with TRBD1. CDR1 and CDR2 (germline): SGHRS, YFSETQ. Trimming at V came to 4 bases and at J to 4 bases, leaving 9 bases not matched to a gene. The CDR3 covers 17 residues. For the CDR3, the DNA is TGCGCCAGCAGCCCGAACTCGGGACAGGGGGGCACCGGGGAGCTGTTTTTT. This gives the protein CASSPNSGQGGTGELFF.

This clonotype came up many times. The chain has TRBV4-3 and TRBJ1-1; 7 bases fit TRBD1. The CDR3 covers 19 residues. Germline assignment: CDR1 LGHNA and CDR2 YSLEER. The junction had 13 bases not matched to a gene; V was cut back by 0 bases and J by 0 bases. As DNA, the CDR3 is TGCGCCAGCAGCCAAGAATGGATCAGGGGGAGGATAATGAACACTGAAGCTTTCTTT. It translates to CASSQEWIRGRIMNTEAFF.

This clonotype has a handful of counts. This sequence joins TRBV29-1 and TRBJ2-1, with D perhaps matching TRBD1 or TRBD2 (5 bases each). The germline CDR1 and CDR2 sequences are SQVTM and ANQGSEA. V lost 0 bases and J 6 bases, leaving 15 bases between the germline ends. The CDR3 spans 15 residues. The CDR3 nucleotides read TGCAGCGTTGAAGAAATGGGGGTGGGTTCCAATGAGCAGTTCTTC. Translating it yields CSVEEMGVGSNEQFF.

This clonotype was seen ten or more times. The rearrangement links TRBV10-3 to TRBJ2-7; D gene uncertain. From germline, CDR1 is ENHRY and CDR2 SYGVKD. The germline V and J ends were trimmed by 0 bases and 0 bases, with 9 bases remaining between them. This CDR3 has 15 residues. CDR3 protein: CAISESMTDSYEQYF. CDR3 sequence (DNA): TGTGCCATCAGTGAGTCGATGACGGACTCCTACGAGCAGTACTTC.